The clone carrying this TCR beta chain was found a few times. Its specificity is unknown. Combining a sample-barcoded 5' primer with a J-beta primer mix, a second PCR ran for 7 to 11 cycles. TCRdb called the 5' RACE reads again in MiXCR, with one record for every CDR3 protein. Of fewer than 2 million distinct CDR3 sequences in the sample, 35% to 50% are singletons; the top ten hold under 30%. The CDR3 extends over 21 amino acids. Germline V lookup: CDR1 SQVTM, CDR2 ANQGSEA. The V gene end was trimmed by 0 bases and the J gene end by 0 bases; junction bases not matched to a gene: 17. The sample belongs to a study of blood T cells in healthy people across ages. With each sample, at least 5.5 micrograms of total RNA were extracted. Notes on the study in general: Diversity was estimated from one million T cells, and these estimates were considered underestimates.

Sequencing used blood. This TCR was sampled from a human donor in good health. The chain uses TRBV29-1 and TRBJ2-3; 11 bases fit TRBD2. In DNA, the CDR3 is TGCAGCGTTGAAGATCGTACCCCACCTAGCGGGGGGCCACATAGCACAGATACGCAGTATTTT. This encodes CSVEDRTPPSGGPHSTDTQYF.